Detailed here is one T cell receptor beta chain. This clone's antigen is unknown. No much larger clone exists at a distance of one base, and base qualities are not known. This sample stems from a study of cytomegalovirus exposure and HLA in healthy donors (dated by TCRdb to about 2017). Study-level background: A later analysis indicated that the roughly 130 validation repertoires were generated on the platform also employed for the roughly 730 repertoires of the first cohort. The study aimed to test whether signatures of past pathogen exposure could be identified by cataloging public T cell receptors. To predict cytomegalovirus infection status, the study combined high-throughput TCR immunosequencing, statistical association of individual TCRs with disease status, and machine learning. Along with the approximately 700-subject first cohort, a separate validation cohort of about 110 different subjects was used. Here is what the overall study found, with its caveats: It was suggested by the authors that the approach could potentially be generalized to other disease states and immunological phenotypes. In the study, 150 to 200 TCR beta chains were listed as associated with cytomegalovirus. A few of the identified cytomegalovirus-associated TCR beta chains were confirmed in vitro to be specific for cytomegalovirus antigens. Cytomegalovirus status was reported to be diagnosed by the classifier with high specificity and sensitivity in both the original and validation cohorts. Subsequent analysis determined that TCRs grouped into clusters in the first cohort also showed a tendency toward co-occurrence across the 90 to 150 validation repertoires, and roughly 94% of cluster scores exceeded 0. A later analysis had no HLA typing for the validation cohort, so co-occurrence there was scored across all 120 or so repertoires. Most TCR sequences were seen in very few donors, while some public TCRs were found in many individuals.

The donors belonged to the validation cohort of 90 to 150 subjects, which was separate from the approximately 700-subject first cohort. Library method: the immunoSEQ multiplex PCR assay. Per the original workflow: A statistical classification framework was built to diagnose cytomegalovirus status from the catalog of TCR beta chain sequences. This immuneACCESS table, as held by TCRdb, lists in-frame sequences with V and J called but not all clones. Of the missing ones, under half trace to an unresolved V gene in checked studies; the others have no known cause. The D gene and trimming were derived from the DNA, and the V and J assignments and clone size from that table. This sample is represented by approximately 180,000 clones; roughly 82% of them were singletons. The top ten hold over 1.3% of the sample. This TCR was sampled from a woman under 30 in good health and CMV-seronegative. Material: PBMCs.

Here the CDR3 is given as CASGLGRQGFRTEAFF. At the DNA level, the sequence is TGTGCTAGTGGTTTGGGCCGACAGGGCTTTCGGACTGAAGCTTTCTTT. The sequence joins TRBV12-5 to TRBJ1-1; 7 bases in between match TRBD1. V is pruned by 1 base and J by 5 bases, leaving 10 bases of the junction without a gene match. As encoded in the germline V gene, CDR1 is LGHNT while CDR2 is FRNRAP. The cysteine opens and the phenylalanine closes a CDR3 of 16 amino acids. Only CDR3 DNA remains: 48 bases, in frame from the first base.